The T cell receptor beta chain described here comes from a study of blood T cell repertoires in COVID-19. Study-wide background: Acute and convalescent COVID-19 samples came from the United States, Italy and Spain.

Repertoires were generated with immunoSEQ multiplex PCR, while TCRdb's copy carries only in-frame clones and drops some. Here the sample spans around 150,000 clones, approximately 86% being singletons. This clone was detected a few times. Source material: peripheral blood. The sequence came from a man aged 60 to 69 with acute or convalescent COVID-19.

The CDR3 bases are TGCAGCGCCCGGGGATATAGCAATCAGCCCCAGCATTTT. This translates into CSARGYSNQPQHF. The V gene is TRBV29-1, the J gene TRBJ1-5; D is uncertain. This CDR3 region has 13 residues. V shed 7 bases and J shed 0 bases, with 10 bases lying between them. The germline V gene encodes CDR1 SQVTM and CDR2 ANQGSEA.